The source of this T cell receptor (beta chain) is a study of T cells in localized non-small cell lung cancer. Clones were sequenced by immunoSEQ multiplex PCR, and TCRdb holds only the in-frame ones, with some missing. Of under 35,000 clones in the sample, 78% were seen once. As for this clone: Its antigen is not known.

The CDR3 sequence is 14 residues long. The V end lost 3 bases, the J end lost 5 bases, and 14 bases lay between the germline ends. The germline gives CDR1 SGHTA, CDR2 FQGNSA. Study-wide results and caveats: A single tumor region was sequenced, leaving heterogeneity possible. Adjacent uninvolved lung had the highest clonality, suggesting focused antigen responses. Among blood samples, higher T cell density accompanied longer overall survival. Among the top 100 tumor clones, a median about 58 appeared in adjacent lung.

This TCR was sampled from a male donor at least 60 years old with stage II squamous cell lung carcinoma. This chain uses TRBV7-2 with TRBJ2-7; D call uncertain. Sequencing was performed on peripheral blood, taken before any cancer treatment. The CDR3 spells CASSLGLGFDEQYF. In nucleotides, the CDR3 is TGTGCCAGCAGCTTGGGCCTAGGGTTTGACGAGCAGTACTTC.